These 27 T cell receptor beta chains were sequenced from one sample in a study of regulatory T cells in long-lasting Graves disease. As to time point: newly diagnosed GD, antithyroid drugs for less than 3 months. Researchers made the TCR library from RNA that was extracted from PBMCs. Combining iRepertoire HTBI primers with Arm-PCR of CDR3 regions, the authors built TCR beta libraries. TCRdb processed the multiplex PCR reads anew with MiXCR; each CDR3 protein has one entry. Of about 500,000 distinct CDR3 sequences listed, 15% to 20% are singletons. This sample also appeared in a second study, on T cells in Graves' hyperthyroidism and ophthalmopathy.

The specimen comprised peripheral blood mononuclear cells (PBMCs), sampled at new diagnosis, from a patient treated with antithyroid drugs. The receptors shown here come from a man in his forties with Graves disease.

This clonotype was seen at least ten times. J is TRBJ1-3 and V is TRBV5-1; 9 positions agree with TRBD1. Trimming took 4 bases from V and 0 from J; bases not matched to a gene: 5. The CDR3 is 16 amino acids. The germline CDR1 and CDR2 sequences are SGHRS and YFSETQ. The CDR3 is CASSTGQGHSGNTIYF. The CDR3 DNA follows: TGCGCCAGCAGCACAGGACAGGGGCACTCTGGAAACACCATATATTTT.

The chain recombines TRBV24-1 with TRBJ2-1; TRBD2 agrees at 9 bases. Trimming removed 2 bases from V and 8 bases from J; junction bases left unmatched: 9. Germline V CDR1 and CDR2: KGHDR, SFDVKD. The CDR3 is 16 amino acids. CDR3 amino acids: CATSDSHGGRGHEQFF. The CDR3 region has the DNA TGTGCCACCAGTGATTCGCATGGCGGGAGGGGACATGAGCAGTTCTTC.

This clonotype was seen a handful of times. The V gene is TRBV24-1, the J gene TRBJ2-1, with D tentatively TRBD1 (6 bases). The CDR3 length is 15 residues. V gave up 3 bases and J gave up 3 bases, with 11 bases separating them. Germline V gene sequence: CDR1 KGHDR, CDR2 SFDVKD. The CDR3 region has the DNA TGTGCCACCAGTGATCGGAACAGGGTCTACAATGAGCAGTTCTTC. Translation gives CATSDRNRVYNEQFF.

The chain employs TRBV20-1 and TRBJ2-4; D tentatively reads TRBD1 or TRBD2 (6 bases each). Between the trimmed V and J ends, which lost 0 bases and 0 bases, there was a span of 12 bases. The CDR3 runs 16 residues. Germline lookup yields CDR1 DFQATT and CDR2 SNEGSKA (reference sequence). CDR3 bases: TGCAGTGCTAGAGAACCGGGGGCGGCAGCCAAAAACATTCAGTACTTC. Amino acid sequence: CSAREPGAAAKNIQYF.

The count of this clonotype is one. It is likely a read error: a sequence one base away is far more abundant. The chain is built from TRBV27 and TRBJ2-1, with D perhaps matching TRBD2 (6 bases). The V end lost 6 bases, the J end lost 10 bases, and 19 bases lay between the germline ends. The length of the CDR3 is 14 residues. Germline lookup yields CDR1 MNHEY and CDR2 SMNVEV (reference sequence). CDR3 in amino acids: CASSRSSLAQEQFF. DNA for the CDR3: TGTGCCAGCAGCCGTTCGTCACTAGCCCAGGAGCAGTTCTTC.

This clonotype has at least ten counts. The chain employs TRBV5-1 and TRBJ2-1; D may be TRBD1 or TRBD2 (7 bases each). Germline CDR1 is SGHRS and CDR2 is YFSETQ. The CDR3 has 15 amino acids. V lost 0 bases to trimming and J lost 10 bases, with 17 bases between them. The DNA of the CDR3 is TGCGCCAGCAGCTTGGGAAGGGGAGGGGGCTACGAGCAGTTCTTC. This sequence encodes CASSLGRGGGYEQFF.

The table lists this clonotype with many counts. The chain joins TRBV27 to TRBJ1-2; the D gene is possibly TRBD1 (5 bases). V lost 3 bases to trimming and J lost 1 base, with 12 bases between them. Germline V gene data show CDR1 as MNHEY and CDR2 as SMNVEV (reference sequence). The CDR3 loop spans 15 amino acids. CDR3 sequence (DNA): TGTGCCAGCAGTTTGACGGGACGTAGTAACTATGGCTACACCTTC. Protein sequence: CASSLTGRSNYGYTF.

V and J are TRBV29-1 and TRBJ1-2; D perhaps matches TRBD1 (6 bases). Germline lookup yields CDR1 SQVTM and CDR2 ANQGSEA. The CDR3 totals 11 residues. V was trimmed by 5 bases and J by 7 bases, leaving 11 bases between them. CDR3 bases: TGCAGCGTTCAACAGGGATCTGGCTACACCTTC. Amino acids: CSVQQGSGYTF.

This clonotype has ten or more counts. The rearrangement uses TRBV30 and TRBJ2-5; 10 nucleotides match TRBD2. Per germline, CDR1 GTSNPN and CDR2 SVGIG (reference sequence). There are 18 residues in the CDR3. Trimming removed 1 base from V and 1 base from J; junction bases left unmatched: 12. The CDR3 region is CAWSGGTSGTNLQETQYF. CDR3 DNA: TGTGCCTGGAGTGGGGGTACTAGCGGGACAAACCTCCAAGAGACCCAGTACTTC.

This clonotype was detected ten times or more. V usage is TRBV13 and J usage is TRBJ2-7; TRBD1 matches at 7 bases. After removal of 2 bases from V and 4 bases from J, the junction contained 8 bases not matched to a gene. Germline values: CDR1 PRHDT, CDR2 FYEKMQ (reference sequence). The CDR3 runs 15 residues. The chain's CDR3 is CASSLRSTGLYEQYF. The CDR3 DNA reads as TGTGCCAGCAGCTTAAGGTCGACAGGGTTGTACGAGCAGTACTTC.

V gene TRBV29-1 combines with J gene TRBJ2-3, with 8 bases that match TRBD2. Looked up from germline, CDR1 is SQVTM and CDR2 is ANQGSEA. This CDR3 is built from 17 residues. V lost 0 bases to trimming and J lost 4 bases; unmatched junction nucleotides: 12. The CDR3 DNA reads TGCAGCGTTGAAGATGGGGGAGTAGCGGGAAGGGCAGATACGCAGTATTTT. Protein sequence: CSVEDGGVAGRADTQYF.

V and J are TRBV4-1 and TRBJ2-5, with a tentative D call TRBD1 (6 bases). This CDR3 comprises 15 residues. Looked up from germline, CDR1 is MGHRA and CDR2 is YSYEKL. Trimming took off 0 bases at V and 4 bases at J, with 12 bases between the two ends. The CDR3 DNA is TGCGCCAGCAGCCAAGAACAACAGGGTGGAGAGACCCAGTACTTC. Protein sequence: CASSQEQQGGETQYF.

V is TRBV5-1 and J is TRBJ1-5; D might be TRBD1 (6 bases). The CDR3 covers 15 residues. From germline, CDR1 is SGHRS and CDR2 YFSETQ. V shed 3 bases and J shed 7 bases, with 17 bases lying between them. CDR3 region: CASSSGGRVRQPQHF. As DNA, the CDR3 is TGCGCCAGCAGCTCGGGGGGCAGGGTTCGGCAGCCCCAGCATTTT. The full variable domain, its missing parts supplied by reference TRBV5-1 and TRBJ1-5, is KAGVTQTPRYLIKTRGQQVTLSCSPISGHRSVSWYQQTPGQGLQFLFEYFSETQRNKGNFPGRFSGRQFSNSRSEMNVSTLELGDSALYLCASSSGGRVRQPQHFGDGTRLSIL.

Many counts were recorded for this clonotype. CDR3 sequence (DNA): TGTGCCAGCGGCGGACAGGGAGAGTACTTC. This encodes CASGGQGEYF. This chain links TRBV7-9 with TRBJ2-7; TRBD1 aligns across 8 bases. Germline CDR1 SEHNR, CDR2 FQNEAQ (reference sequence). The CDR3 consists of 10 residues. V shed 8 bases, J shed 11 bases, and the junction held 5 bases outside the gene matches.

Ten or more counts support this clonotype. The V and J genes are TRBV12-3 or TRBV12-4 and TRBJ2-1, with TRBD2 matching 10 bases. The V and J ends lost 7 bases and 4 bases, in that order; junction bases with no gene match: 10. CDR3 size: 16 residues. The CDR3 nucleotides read TGTGCCAGCACCTCATCGGGACTAGCGATTTACAATGAGCAGTTCTTC. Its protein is CASTSSGLAIYNEQFF.

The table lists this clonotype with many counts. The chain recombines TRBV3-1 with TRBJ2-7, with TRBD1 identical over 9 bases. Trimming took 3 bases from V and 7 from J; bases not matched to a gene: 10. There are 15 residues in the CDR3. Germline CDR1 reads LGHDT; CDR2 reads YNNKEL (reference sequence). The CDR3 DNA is TGTGCCAGCAGCCAGGGCCGGGACAGGGTGCGGGAGCAGTACTTC. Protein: CASSQGRDRVREQYF.

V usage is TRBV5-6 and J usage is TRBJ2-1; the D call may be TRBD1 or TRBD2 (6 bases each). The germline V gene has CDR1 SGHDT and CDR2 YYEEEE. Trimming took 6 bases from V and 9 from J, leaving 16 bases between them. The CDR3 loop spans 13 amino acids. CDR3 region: CASTRRGGREQFF. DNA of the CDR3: TGTGCCAGCACCCGGAGAGGGGGGCGTGAGCAGTTCTTC.

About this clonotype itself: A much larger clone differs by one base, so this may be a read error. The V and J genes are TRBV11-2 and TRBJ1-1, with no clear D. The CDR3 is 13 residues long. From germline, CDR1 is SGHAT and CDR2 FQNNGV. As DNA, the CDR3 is TGTGCCAGCAGCTTATTACAGAACACTGAAGCTTCCTTT. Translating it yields CASSLLQNTEASF. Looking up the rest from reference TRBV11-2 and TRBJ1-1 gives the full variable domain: EAGVAQSPRYKIIEKRQSVAFWCNPISGHATLYWYQQILGQGPKLLIQFQNNGVVDDSQLPKDRFSAERLKGVDSTLKIQPAKLEDSAVYLCASSLLQNTEASFGQGTRLTVV.

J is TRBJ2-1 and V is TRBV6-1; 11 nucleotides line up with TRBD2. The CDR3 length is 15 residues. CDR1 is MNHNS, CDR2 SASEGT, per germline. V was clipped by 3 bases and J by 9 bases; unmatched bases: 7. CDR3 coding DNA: TGTGCCAGCAGTGACTCTAGCGGGAGGACGGGTGAGCAGTTCTTC. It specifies CASSDSSGRTGEQFF.

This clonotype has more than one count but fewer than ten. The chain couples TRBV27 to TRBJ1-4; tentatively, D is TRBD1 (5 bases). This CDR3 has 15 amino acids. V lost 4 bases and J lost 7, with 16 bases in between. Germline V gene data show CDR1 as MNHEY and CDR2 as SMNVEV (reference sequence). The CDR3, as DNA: TGTGCCAGCAGTTCTAGGGACTTACGATTTGAAAAACTGTTTTTT. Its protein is CASSSRDLRFEKLFF.

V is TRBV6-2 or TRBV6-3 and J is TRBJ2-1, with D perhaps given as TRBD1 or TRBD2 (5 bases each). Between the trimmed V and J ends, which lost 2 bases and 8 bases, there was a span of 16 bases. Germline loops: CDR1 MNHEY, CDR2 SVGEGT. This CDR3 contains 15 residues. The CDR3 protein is CASSYTVTGDDEQFF. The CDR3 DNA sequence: TGTGCCAGCAGTTACACGGTAACCGGGGACGATGAGCAGTTCTTC.

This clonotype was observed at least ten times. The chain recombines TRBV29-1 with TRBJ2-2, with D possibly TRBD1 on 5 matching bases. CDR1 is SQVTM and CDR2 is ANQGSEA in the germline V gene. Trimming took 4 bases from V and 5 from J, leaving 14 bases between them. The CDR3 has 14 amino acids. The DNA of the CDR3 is TGCAGCGTTGTCACAGGCGCGACAACCGGGGAGCTGTTTTTT. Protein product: CSVVTGATTGELFF.

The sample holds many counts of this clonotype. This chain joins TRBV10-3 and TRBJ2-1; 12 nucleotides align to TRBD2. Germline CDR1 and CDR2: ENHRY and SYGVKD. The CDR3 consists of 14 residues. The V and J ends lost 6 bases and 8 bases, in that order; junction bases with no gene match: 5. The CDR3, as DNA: TGTGCCATCAGCCTAGCGGGAGGGCCCGATGAGCAGTTCTTC. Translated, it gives CAISLAGGPDEQFF.

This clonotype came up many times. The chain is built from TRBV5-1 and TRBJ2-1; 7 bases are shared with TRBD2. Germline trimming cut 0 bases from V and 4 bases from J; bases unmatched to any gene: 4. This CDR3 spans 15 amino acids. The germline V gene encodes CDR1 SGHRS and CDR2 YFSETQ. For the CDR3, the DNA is TGCGCCAGCAGCTTGGGGGCTAGCGGTTACAATGAGCAGTTCTTC. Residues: CASSLGASGYNEQFF.

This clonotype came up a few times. The CDR3 DNA reads TGTGCCAGCAGCAGACTGCCCATAGAGCAGTTCTTC. As protein: CASSRLPIEQFF. The rearrangement joins TRBV7-9 to TRBJ2-1, with D uncertain. There are 12 residues in the CDR3. Trimming left V 5 bases short and J 10 bases short, with 12 bases between. Germline CDR1 is SEHNR and CDR2 is FQNEAQ (reference sequence).

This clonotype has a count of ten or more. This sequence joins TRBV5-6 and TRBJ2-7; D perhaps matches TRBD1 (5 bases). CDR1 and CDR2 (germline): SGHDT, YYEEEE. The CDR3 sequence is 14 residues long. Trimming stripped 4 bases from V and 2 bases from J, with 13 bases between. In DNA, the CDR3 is TGTGCCAGCAGCCTGCTGACAGATACCTACGAGCAGTACTTC. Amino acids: CASSLLTDTYEQYF.

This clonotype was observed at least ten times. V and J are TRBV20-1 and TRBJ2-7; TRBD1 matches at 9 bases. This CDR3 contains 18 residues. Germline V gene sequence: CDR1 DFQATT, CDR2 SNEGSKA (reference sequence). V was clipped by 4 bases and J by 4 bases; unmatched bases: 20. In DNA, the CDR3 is TGCAGTGCTACCCCCGGGACAGGGTCCTCCCATGTCGGTTACGAGCAGTACTTC. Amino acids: CSATPGTGSSHVGYEQYF.